This T cell receptor beta chain was observed in a study of blood T cell repertoires in COVID-19. The wider study: Samples representing acute and convalescent COVID-19 were sourced from the United States, Italy and Spain. Nucleic acid was either cDNA or gDNA, and it came from T cells, B-cell-depleted T cells, or PBMCs.

Germline V CDR1 and CDR2: LGHDT, YNNKEL (reference sequence). The CDR3 length is 17 residues. Trimming took 3 bases from V and 5 from J; bases not matched to a gene: 8. How the authors handled the data: By means of reference gene primer amplification, nucleated cell counts were estimated. Here immunoSEQ multiplex PCR was the method, and the copy in TCRdb shows in-frame clones only, minus some. Clonal size and the V and J genes are those of that table, whereas D and trimming came from the DNA. The sample consists of more than 120,000 clones, approximately 87% of them appearing once. The source of this sequence is a man in his fifties or sixties who had recovered from COVID-19. The V gene is TRBV3-1 (or the pseudogene TRBV3-2), the J gene TRBJ2-2; 11 bases line up with TRBD1. Sequencing was done on a sample of peripheral blood. CDR3 bases: TGTGCCAGCAGCCATTATGGACAGGGGGCTTGGACCGGGGAGCTGTTTTTT. Translation: CASSHYGQGAWTGELFF.